This T cell receptor beta chain is drawn from a study of blood T cell repertoires in COVID-19. Study-level information: Samples came from the United States, Italy and Spain, spanning acute and convalescent COVID-19.

In the authors' methods: By means of reference gene primer amplification, nucleated cell counts were estimated. Clones were read by immunoSEQ multiplex PCR, and TCRdb kept only the in-frame ones, dropping some. V, J and clone size were drawn from that table, and D and trimming were deduced from the DNA. The sample gives around 200,000 clones, approximately 85% of which show up once; almost 5% is in the top ten. The germline gives CDR1 MNHEY, CDR2 SMNVEV (reference sequence). Trimming took off 2 bases at V and 6 bases at J, with 10 bases between the two ends. The CDR3 has 14 residues. The source material was peripheral blood. The chain joins TRBV27 to TRBJ2-2; D possibly corresponds to TRBD1 (6 bases). The clonotype originates from a woman of 80 years or more with acute or convalescent COVID-19. The CDR3 DNA reads TGTGCCAGCAGTTTAAACAGGGCCCCCGGGGAGCTGTTTTTT. This codes for CASSLNRAPGELFF.